The 3 T cell receptor beta chains reported below all come from one sample, sequenced in a study of CD8+ T cells in alopecia areata. The treatment: oral pan-JAK inhibitor, 5-10 mg twice daily. Following RNA extraction, reverse transcription yielded cDNA that acted as the sequencing template. Here immunoSEQ multiplex PCR was the method, and the copy in TCRdb shows in-frame clones only, minus some. The data show approximately 200,000 clones, roughly three fifths seen once. Sequencing used CD4+ T cells sorted from blood, obtained at week 4, from a patient treated with tofacitinib. These receptors originate from a human donor with alopecia areata.

This sequence joins TRBV30 and TRBJ1-5; 7 positions agree with TRBD1. CDR3 length: 15 residues. Unmatched junction bases numbered 3, after V lost 0 bases and J lost 1 base. From germline, CDR1 is GTSNPN and CDR2 SVGIG (reference sequence). The CDR3 loop is CAWSVEGASNQPQHF. The CDR3 DNA sequence: TGTGCCTGGAGTGTCGAGGGGGCGAGCAATCAGCCCCAGCATTTT.

The chain links TRBV5-4 to TRBJ2-3; D not certain. V dropped 2 bases and J dropped 2 bases, with 3 bases sitting between them. The CDR3 length is 12 residues. Germline CDR1 reads SGHNT; CDR2 reads YYREEE (reference sequence). The CDR3 is CASSFSTDTQYF. In DNA, the CDR3 is TGTGCCAGCAGCTTCTCCACAGATACGCAGTATTTT.

The V and J genes are TRBV5-1 and TRBJ1-2; D possibly corresponds to TRBD1 (6 bases). V was trimmed by 1 base and J by 7 bases, leaving 14 bases between them. Germline V lookup: CDR1 SGHRS, CDR2 YFSETQ. CDR3 length: 14 amino acids. CDR3 sequence: CASSLTEGVGGYTF. Here the CDR3 DNA reads TGCGCCAGCAGCTTGACTGAGGGGGTGGGTGGCTACACCTTC. The full variable domain, its missing parts supplied by reference TRBV5-1 and TRBJ1-2, is KAGVTQTPRYLIKTRGQQVTLSCSPISGHRSVSWYQQTPGQGLQFLFEYFSETQRNKGNFPGRFSGRQFSNSRSEMNVSTLELGDSALYLCASSLTEGVGGYTFGSGTRLTVV.